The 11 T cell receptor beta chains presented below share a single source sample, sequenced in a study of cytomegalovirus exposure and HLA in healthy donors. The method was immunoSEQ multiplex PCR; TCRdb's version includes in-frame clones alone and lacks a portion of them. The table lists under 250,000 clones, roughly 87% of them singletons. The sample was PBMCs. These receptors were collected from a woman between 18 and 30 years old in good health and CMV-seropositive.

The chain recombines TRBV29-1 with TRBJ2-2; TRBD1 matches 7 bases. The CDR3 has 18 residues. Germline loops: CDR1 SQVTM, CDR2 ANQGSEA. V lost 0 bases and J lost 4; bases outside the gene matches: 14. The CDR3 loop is CSVEDVTGDRIGTGELFF. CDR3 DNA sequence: TGCAGCGTTGAAGACGTCACAGGGGATCGGATCGGCACCGGGGAGCTGTTTTTT.

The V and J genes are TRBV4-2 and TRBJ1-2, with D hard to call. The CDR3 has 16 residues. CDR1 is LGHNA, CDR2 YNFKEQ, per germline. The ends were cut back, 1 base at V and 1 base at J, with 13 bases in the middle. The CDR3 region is CASSQVASLDNYGYTF. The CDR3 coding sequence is TGTGCCAGCAGCCAAGTTGCGTCACTCGATAACTATGGCTACACCTTC.

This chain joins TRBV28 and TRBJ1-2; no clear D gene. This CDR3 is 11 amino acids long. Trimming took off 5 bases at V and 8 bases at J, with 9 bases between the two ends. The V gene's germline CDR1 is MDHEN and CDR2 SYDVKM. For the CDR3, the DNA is TGTGCCAGCAGTCCCCGTATAGGCTACACCTTC. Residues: CASSPRIGYTF.

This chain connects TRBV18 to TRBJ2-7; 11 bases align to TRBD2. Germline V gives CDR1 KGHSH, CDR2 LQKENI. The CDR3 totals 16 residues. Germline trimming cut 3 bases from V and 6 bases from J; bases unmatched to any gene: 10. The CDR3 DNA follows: TGTGCCAGCTCACCCGGGGGGACTAGCGGAGGGGTCGAGCAGTACTTC. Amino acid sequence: CASSPGGTSGGVEQYF.

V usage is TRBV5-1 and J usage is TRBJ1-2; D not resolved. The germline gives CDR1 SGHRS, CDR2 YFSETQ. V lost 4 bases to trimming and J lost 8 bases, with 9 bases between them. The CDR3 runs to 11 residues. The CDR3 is CASSPGSGYTF. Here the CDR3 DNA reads TGCGCCAGCAGCCCCGGGTCAGGCTACACCTTC.

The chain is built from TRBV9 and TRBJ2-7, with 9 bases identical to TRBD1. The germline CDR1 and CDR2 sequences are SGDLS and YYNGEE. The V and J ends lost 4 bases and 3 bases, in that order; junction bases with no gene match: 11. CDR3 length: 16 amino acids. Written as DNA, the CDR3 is TGTGCCAGCAGCCGAGGGGGGACAGGGCTATACTACGAGCAGTACTTC. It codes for CASSRGGTGLYYEQYF.

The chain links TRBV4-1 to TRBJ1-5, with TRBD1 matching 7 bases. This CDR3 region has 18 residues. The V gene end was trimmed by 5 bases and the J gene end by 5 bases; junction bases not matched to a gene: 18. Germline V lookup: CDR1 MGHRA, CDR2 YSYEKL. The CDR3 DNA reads TGCGCCAGCAGCGTAAGCCCCCCGGACAGGAATCCGGATCAGCCCCAGCATTTT. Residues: CASSVSPPDRNPDQPQHF.

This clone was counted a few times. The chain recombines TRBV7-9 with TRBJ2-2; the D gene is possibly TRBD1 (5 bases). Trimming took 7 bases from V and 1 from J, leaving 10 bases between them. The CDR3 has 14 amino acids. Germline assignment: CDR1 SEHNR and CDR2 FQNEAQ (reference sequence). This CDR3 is CASTGYENTGELFF. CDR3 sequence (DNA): TGTGCCAGCACAGGGTACGAGAACACCGGGGAGCTGTTTTTT.

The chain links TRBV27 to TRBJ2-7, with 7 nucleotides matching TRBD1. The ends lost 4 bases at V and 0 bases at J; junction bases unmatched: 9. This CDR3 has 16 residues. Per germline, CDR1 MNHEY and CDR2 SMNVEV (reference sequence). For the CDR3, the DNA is TGTGCCAGCAGTTCAAATTACGGGACAGTCTCCTACGAGCAGTACTTC. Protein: CASSSNYGTVSYEQYF.

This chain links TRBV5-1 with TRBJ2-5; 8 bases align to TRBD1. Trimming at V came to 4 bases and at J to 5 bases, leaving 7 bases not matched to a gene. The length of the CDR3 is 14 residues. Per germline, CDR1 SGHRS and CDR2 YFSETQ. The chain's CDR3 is CASSKDRAGETQYF. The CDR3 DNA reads TGCGCCAGCAGCAAGGACAGGGCGGGGGAGACCCAGTACTTC.

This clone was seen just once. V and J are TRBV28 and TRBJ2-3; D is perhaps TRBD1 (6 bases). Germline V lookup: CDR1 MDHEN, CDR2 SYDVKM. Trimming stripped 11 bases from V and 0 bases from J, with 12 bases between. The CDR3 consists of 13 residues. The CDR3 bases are TGTGCCCTGGGGGCCTCTAGCACAGATACGCAGTATTTT. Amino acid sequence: CALGASSTDTQYF.